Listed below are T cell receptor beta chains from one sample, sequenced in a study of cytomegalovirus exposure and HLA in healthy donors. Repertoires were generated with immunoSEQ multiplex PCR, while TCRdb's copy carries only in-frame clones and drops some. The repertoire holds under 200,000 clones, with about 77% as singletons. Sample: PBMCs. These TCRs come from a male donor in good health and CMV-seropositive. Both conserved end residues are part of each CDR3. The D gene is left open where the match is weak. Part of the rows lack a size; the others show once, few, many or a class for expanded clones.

CASSPPFGGTGFETQYF,TGTGCCAGCTCACCCCCGTTTGGGGGGACAGGGTTTGAGACCCAGTACTTC,TRBJ2-5,TRBD1,.,TRBV18
CASSLRGANQPQHF,TGTGCCAGCAGCCTCCGAGGCGCCAATCAGCCCCAGCATTTT,TRBJ1-5,.,few,TRBV5-6
CASSYSEAGGSGYTF,TGTGCCAGCAGTTACTCGGAGGCTGGAGGGAGCGGCTACACCTTC,TRBJ1-2,.,.,TRBV6-6
CASSFSTSGGQETQYF,TGCGCCAGCAGCTTCTCTACTAGCGGGGGGCAGGAGACCCAGTACTTC,TRBJ2-5,TRBD2,.,TRBV5-1
CASREEGGGRPFSEAFF,TGTGCCAGCAGGGAAGAAGGAGGAGGGCGACCCTTTTCTGAAGCTTTCTTT,TRBJ1-1,.,.,TRBV6-1
CASSNFGGRGNEQFF,TGTGCCAGCAGCAATTTCGGGGGGCGGGGGAATGAGCAGTTCTTC,TRBJ2-1,.,.,TRBV7-9
CASHLQGAGTDTQYF,TGCGCCAGCCATCTCCAGGGGGCCGGCACAGATACGCAGTATTTT,TRBJ2-3,TRBD1,.,TRBV5-1
CASSLVSSYEQYF,TGTGCCAGCAGCTTGGTCAGCTCCTACGAGCAGTACTTC,TRBJ2-7,.,.,TRBV5-8
CASSDTSGTDTQYF,TGCGCCAGCAGTGACACTAGCGGCACAGATACGCAGTATTTT,TRBJ2-3,TRBD2,.,TRBV10-1
CASSYLSEQYF,TGTGCCAGCAGCTACCTTAGCGAGCAGTACTTC,TRBJ2-7,.,.,TRBV27
CARGGRGGDTEAFF,TGTGCCAGGGGGGGCAGGGGAGGGGACACTGAAGCTTTCTTT,TRBJ1-1,.,.,TRBV6-1
CASSLYGQGGKAGELFF,TGTGCCAGCAGCTTGTATGGACAGGGGGGGAAGGCCGGGGAGCTGTTTTTT,TRBJ2-2,TRBD1,.,TRBV5-6
CASSEASGILKAVNEQFF,TGTGCCAGCAGTGAAGCCTCCGGGATACTAAAAGCGGTCAATGAGCAGTTCTTC,TRBJ2-1,.,.,TRBV2
CASSPTGVNNEQFF,TGTGCCAGCAGCCCTACAGGGGTCAACAATGAGCAGTTCTTC,TRBJ2-1,TRBD1,.,TRBV9
CASSNSRDRGRKEEKLFF,TGTGCCAGCAGCAACTCCCGGGACAGGGGCCGGAAGGAGGAAAAACTGTTTTTT,TRBJ1-4,TRBD1,.,TRBV9
CASSYVGVRTF,TGTGCCAGCAGTTACGTCGGGGTTCGCACCTTC,TRBJ1-2,.,.,TRBV6-5
CASSLRDSSETQYF,TGTGCCAGCAGTCTCCGGGACTCATCCGAGACCCAGTACTTC,TRBJ2-5,.,.,TRBV6-1
CASSLTDNNSPLHF,TGTGCCAGCAGTTTGACAGATAATAATTCACCCCTCCACTTT,TRBJ1-6,.,.,TRBV25-1
CARPPGQTTYEQYF,TGTGCCAGGCCCCCGGGACAGACGACCTACGAGCAGTACTTC,TRBJ2-7,TRBD1,.,TRBV6-1
CASSREGQGGSGAFF,TGTGCCAGCAGCCGCGAGGGACAGGGGGGGTCCGGGGCTTTCTTT,TRBJ1-1,TRBD1,once,TRBV11-2
CASSWTGQSNQPQHF,TGTGCCAGCAGCTGGACGGGACAGAGCAATCAGCCCCAGCATTTT,TRBJ1-5,TRBD1,.,TRBV7-8
CASRLAGGISSYNEQFF,TGTGCCAGTAGACTAGCGGGGGGAATAAGCTCCTACAATGAGCAGTTCTTC,TRBJ2-1,TRBD2,.,TRBV7-2
CAWSKNGLGNTEAFF,TGTGCCTGGAGTAAAAACGGACTGGGAAACACTGAAGCTTTCTTT,TRBJ1-1,.,few,TRBV30
CASSLQYNEQFF,TGCGCCAGCAGCCTCCAGTACAATGAGCAGTTCTTC,TRBJ2-1,.,.,TRBV4-1
CASSFGGNEQYF,TGTGCCAGCAGCTTTGGAGGGAACGAGCAGTACTTC,TRBJ2-7,.,few,TRBV5-6
CASSSKQGNTEAFF,TGTGCCAGCAGTTCGAAACAGGGTAACACTGAAGCTTTCTTT,TRBJ1-1,.,.,TRBV6-5
CASSPMTGLNTEAFF,TGTGCCAGCAGCCCAATGACAGGGCTGAACACTGAAGCTTTCTTT,TRBJ1-1,TRBD1,.,TRBV11-2
CASSPTGAARDYGYTF,TGTGCCAGCAGCCCTACGGGAGCTGCCCGGGACTATGGCTACACCTTC,TRBJ1-2,.,.,TRBV13
CASSEDREGTQYF,TGTGCCAGCAGTGAGGACAGGGAGGGGACCCAGTACTTC,TRBJ2-5,.,once,TRBV6-1
CASSFSLAGELFF,TGTGCCAGCAGCTTCTCACTCGCCGGGGAGCTGTTTTTT,TRBJ2-2,.,.,TRBV9
CASSPSPGAADGYTF,TGTGCCAGCTCACCATCCCCGGGAGCGGCGGATGGCTACACCTTC,TRBJ1-2,.,.,TRBV18
CASSPGQGRYEQYF,TGTGCCAGCAGCCCGGGACAGGGGAGGTACGAGCAGTACTTC,TRBJ2-7,TRBD1,.,TRBV7-4
CASSYSTGGGNEQFF,TGTGCCAGCAGTTACTCAACGGGGGGAGGGAATGAGCAGTTCTTC,TRBJ2-1,TRBD2,.,TRBV6-5
CASALVGGGYTF,TGTGCCAGCGCCCTCGTGGGGGGTGGCTACACCTTC,TRBJ1-2,.,.,TRBV19
CASSLPGQGTNTQYF,TGTGCCAGCAGCTTACCGGGACAGGGGACGAATACGCAGTATTTT,TRBJ2-3,TRBD1,.,TRBV13
CASSATGVAVSNQPQHF,TGTGCCAGCAGTGCGACAGGGGTTGCAGTTAGCAATCAGCCCCAGCATTTT,TRBJ1-5,TRBD1,few,TRBV2
CASSHAAGGGETQYF,TGTGCCAGCAGTCACGCCGCAGGGGGCGGAGAGACCCAGTACTTC,TRBJ2-5,TRBD1,.,TRBV7-6
CASNRGGQGKGYTF,TGTGCCAGCAACCGGGGGGGACAGGGTAAAGGCTACACCTTC,TRBJ1-2,TRBD1,once,TRBV6-5
CASSLAVFGTGGSGELFF,TGTGCCAGCAGCTTAGCGGTCTTCGGGACAGGGGGATCCGGGGAGCTGTTTTTT,TRBJ2-2,TRBD1,.,TRBV7-6
CASTVLYGYTF,TGTGCCAGCACCGTCCTCTATGGCTACACCTTC,TRBJ1-2,.,few,TRBV7-3
CASSEGTQLLHNEQFF,TGCGCCAGCAGCGAAGGGACACAATTACTCCACAATGAGCAGTTCTTC,TRBJ2-1,.,few,TRBV10-1
CASSFPGYGGGYTF,TGTGCCAGCAGCTTTCCGGGCTACGGGGGGGGCTACACCTTC,TRBJ1-2,.,.,TRBV7-2
CASGDHRGPELAFF,TGTGCCAGCGGGGATCACAGGGGCCCCGAACTAGCTTTCTTT,TRBJ1-1,TRBD1,.,TRBV6-1
CASSLEGTGSEQYF,TGTGCCAGCAGCTTGGAAGGGACAGGGAGCGAGCAGTACTTC,TRBJ2-7,TRBD1,.,TRBV5-4
CAWSSGRSGSPLHF,TGTGCCTGGAGTTCAGGCAGGTCCGGTTCACCCCTCCACTTT,TRBJ1-6,.,.,TRBV30
CASSATGYTEAFF,TGTGCCAGCAGTGCTACAGGATACACTGAAGCTTTCTTT,TRBJ1-1,.,once,TRBV2
CASSALLAPPYNEQFF,TGCGCCAGCAGCGCCCTGCTCGCGCCGCCCTACAATGAGCAGTTCTTC,TRBJ2-1,.,.,TRBV10-2
CASSHSLAAFSSYNEQFF,TGTGCCAGCAGCCACTCTCTAGCGGCCTTTAGCTCCTACAATGAGCAGTTCTTC,TRBJ2-1,TRBD2,.,TRBV5-8
CASSIGGQGLSAANVLTF,TGTGCCAGTAGTATAGGAGGGCAGGGACTGTCGGCGGCCAACGTCCTGACTTTC,TRBJ2-6,.,.,TRBV19
CASSQEGGVRGGNTQYF,TGTGCCAGCAGCCAAGAGGGGGGGGTTCGGGGGGGTAATACGCAGTATTTT,TRBJ2-3,TRBD2,.,TRBV4-2
CASSPGTTNQPQHF,TGCGCCAGCAGCCCGGGGACAACTAATCAGCCCCAGCATTTT,TRBJ1-5,.,.,TRBV5-1